The text below deals with one T cell receptor beta chain. Its matching antigen is unknown. The source of the sample is a study of T cell clones after liver transplantation. Study-level information: Post-transplant blood was tracked for graft-donor-reactive T cell clones identified in a pre-transplant mixed lymphocyte reaction. Pre-transplant mixed lymphocyte reactions yielded third-party-reactive TCRbeta sequences as comparators for graft-donor-reactive sequences. Study results and caveats: Graft donor-reactive T cells possibly entered the graft instead of undergoing deletion. Post-transplant time points were not standardized, so conclusions are preliminary.

The V and J ends lost 7 bases and 6 bases, in that order; junction bases with no gene match: 11. Germline CDR1 and CDR2: SGHTA and FQGNSA. The CDR3 consists of 14 residues. Sequencing was performed with immunoSEQ multiplex PCR; in TCRdb, only in-frame clones are kept and a portion is missing. The sample has about 76,000 clones; around four fifths are singletons. The sequenced sample was CD4+ T cells from blood, obtained at the 22-month timepoint. The genes are TRBV7-2 and TRBJ1-1; 7 nucleotides match TRBD1. This receptor was taken from a human patient who received a liver transplant. Some T cells may originate from the graft donor. CDR3 coding DNA: TGTGCCAGCACCTCGGACAGGTACTTCTCTGAAGCTTTCTTT. Amino acid sequence: CASTSDRYFSEAFF.